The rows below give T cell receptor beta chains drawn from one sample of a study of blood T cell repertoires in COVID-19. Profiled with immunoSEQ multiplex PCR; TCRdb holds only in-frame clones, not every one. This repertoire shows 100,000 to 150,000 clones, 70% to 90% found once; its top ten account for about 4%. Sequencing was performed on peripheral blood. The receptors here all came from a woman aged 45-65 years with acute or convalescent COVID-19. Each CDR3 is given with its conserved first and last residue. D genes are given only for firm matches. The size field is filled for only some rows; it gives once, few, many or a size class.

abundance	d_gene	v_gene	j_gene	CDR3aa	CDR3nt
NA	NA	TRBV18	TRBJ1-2	CASSLERSNYGYTF	TGTGCCAGCTCGCTAGAGAGAAGTAACTATGGCTACACCTTC
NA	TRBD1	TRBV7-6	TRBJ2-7	CASSKTGAHEQYF	TGTGCCAGCAGTAAGACAGGGGCCCACGAGCAGTACTTC
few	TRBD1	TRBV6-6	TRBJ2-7	CASSYDRAEQYF	TGTGCCAGCAGTTACGACAGGGCCGAGCAGTACTTC
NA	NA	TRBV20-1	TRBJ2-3	CSALKTDTQYF	TGCAGTGCCCTTAAAACAGATACGCAGTATTTT
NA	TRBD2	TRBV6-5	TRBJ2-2	CASSYLRGGNTGELFF	TGTGCCAGCAGTTATCTCCGGGGGGGGAACACCGGGGAGCTGTTTTTT
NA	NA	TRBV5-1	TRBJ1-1	CASTASFPGSTEAFF	TGCGCCAGCACCGCTTCGTTTCCGGGTAGCACTGAAGCTTTCTTT
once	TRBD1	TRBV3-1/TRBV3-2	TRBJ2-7	CASSRPGQAYEQYF	TGTGCCAGCAGCCGTCCGGGACAGGCCTACGAGCAGTACTTC
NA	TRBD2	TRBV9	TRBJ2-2	CASSGTSGKAGELFF	TGTGCCAGCAGCGGGACTAGCGGGAAGGCCGGGGAGCTGTTTTTT
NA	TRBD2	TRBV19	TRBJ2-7	CASRASAGRESYEQYF	TGTGCCAGTAGAGCCTCGGCAGGGAGGGAATCCTACGAGCAGTACTTC
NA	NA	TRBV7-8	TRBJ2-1	CAIRRLPYNEQFF	TGTGCCATCCGGCGGCTCCCCTACAATGAGCAGTTCTTC
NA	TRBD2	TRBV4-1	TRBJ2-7	CASSEQRDYTEQYF	TGCGCCAGCAGCGAACAGCGGGATTACACAGAGCAGTACTTC
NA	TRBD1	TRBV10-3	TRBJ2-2	CATRDSSGELFF	TGTGCCACCCGGGACAGTTCCGGGGAGCTGTTTTTT
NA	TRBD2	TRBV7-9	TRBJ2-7	CASSLSLSGGRYEQYF	TGTGCCAGCAGCTTAAGTTTAAGCGGGGGCCGCTACGAGCAGTACTTC
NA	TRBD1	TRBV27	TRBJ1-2	CASSRLTSQGNYGYTF	TGTGCCAGCAGTCGATTAACTTCACAGGGGAACTATGGCTACACCTTC
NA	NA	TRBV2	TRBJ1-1	CASSARTVLEAFF	TGTGCCAGCAGTGCCCGGACAGTTCTTGAAGCTTTCTTT
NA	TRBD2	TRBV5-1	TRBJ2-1	CASSLELAGANEQFF	TGCGCCAGCAGCTTGGAACTAGCGGGTGCCAATGAGCAGTTCTTC
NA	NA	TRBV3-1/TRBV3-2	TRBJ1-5	CASSQTGTRGQPQHF	TGTGCCAGCAGCCAAACCGGGACAAGGGGTCAGCCCCAGCATTTT
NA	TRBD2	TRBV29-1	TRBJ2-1	CSVTTTSGFSNEQFF	TGCAGCGTTACTACGACTAGCGGGTTCTCCAATGAGCAGTTCTTC
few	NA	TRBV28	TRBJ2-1	CASSLLGVGLTYNEQFF	TGTGCCAGCAGCCTACTCGGGGTGGGGTTGACCTACAATGAGCAGTTCTTC
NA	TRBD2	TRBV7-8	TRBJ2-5	CASSLAAGGGETQYF	TGTGCCAGCAGCTTAGCTGCGGGAGGAGGAGAGACCCAGTACTTC
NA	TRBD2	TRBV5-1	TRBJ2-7	CASSYPEREREQYF	TGCGCCAGCAGCTACCCGGAGCGGGAAAGGGAGCAGTACTTC
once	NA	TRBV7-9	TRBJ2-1	CASSLDRAGNEQFF	TGTGCCAGCAGCTTAGACAGGGCTGGCAATGAGCAGTTCTTC
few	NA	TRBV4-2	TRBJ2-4	CASSQDDAGSTEGNIQYF	TGTGCCAGCAGCCAAGATGACGCGGGATCGACTGAGGGGAACATTCAGTACTTC
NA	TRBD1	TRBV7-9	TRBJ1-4	CASSLGSGTANEKLFF	TGTGCCAGCAGCTTAGGATCGGGGACAGCTAATGAAAAACTGTTTTTT
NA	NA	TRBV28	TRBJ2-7	CASSLPGKSSYEQYF	TGTGCCAGCAGTTTACCAGGGAAAAGCTCCTACGAGCAGTACTTC
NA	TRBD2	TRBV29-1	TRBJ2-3	CSPWGGGETDTQYF	TGCAGCCCCTGGGGCGGGGGGGAGACAGATACGCAGTATTTT
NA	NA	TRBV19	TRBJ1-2	CASSRGAPGARYTF	TGTGCCAGTAGTCGGGGGGCCCCCGGGGCTCGCTACACCTTC
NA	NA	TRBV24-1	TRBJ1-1	CATSDPTGGAAFF	TGTGCCACCAGTGACCCGACCGGGGGAGCAGCTTTCTTT
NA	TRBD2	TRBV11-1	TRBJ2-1	CATKTSGSYNEQFF	TGTGCCACCAAGACTAGCGGGTCCTACAATGAGCAGTTCTTC
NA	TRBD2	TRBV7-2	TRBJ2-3	CASSSTSGSDTQYF	TGTGCCAGCAGCTCCACTAGCGGGAGCGATACGCAGTATTTT
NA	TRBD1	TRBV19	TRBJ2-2	CASSAGTGGTGELFF	TGTGCCAGTAGTGCCGGGACAGGGGGCACCGGGGAGCTGTTTTTT
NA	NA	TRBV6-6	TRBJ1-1	CASSYSQAPEAFF	TGTGCCAGCAGTTACTCTCAGGCGCCTGAAGCTTTCTTT
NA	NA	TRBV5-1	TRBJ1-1	CASSPKPGAGAHEAFF	TGCGCCAGCAGCCCGAAACCAGGGGCGGGGGCCCATGAAGCTTTCTTT